Presented here are 2 T cell receptor beta chains from one specimen sequenced in a study of shared clonotypes between healthy human individuals. CD45RO-negative cells were positively selected for CCR7, leaving out terminally differentiated effector memory CD45RA+ cells. Sequencing used immunoSEQ multiplex PCR; TCRdb keeps in-frame clones, though not all of them. The table includes some 2 million clones, just under 95% detected once. Sequencing was carried out using naive CD8+ T cells sorted from blood. All receptors come from a man in his late teens or twenties in good health.

V usage is TRBV7-5 and J usage is TRBJ1-4. TRBV7-5 is a documented pseudogene. The CDR3 is 16 residues long. Here the CDR3 DNA reads TGTGCCAGAAGCTTAGCCGGGACGGCTACTAATGAAAAACTGTTTTTT. Protein product: CARSLAGTATNEKLFF.

The chain carries TRBV20-1 and TRBJ2-7; D is undetermined. Germline loops: CDR1 DFQATT, CDR2 SNEGSKA (reference sequence). The ends were cut back, 3 bases at V and 5 bases at J, with 8 bases in the middle. The CDR3 is made up of 11 amino acids. DNA for the CDR3: TGCAGTGCTAGTGGTGGGAACGAGCAGTACTTC. Translation gives CSASGGNEQYF.